The source of this T cell receptor (beta chain) is a study of CD8 T cells in ankylosing spondylitis. Library preparation for TCR beta used quantitative 5'-RACE with molecular barcodes. TCRdb analysed the 5' RACE reads with MiXCR anew, one entry per CDR3 protein. Among 750,000 to 850,000 distinct CDR3 sequences listed, 10% to 15% were seen once. Comment on this clonotype: Its antigen is unknown.

V lost 7 bases and J 4 bases, leaving 11 bases between the germline ends. From germline, CDR1 is MNHNY and CDR2 SVGAGI (reference sequence). The CDR3 totals 12 residues. Overall study findings and caveats: A TCR beta motif of 7 to 9 highly homologous variants seemed to mark ankylosing spondylitis blood.

The sequenced material came from blood, either unsorted or a sorted T cell fraction (not recorded which). The V gene is TRBV6-6, the J gene TRBJ2-7; possibly TRBD2 for D (6 bases). The sequence was obtained from a male donor with ankylosing spondylitis. For the CDR3, the DNA is TGTGCCAGCACCTCACTAGCTTACGAGCAGTACTTC. Residues: CASTSLAYEQYF.